This TCR beta chain appears in the sequencing data of a study of blood T cell repertoires in COVID-19. Germline loops: CDR1 SGDLS, CDR2 YYNGEE. The CDR3 length is 11 residues. The V gene lost 0 bases and the J gene lost 5 bases, with 2 bases spanning the gap. Sequenced by immunoSEQ multiplex PCR; TCRdb stores in-frame clones only, minus some. This table holds about 190,000 clones, roughly 80% found once. V gene TRBV9 combines with J gene TRBJ1-2; D is unclear. Input material: peripheral blood. The sequence derives from a man aged 45-60 years who had recovered from COVID-19. The chain's CDR3 is CASSVAYGYTF. CDR3 DNA sequence: TGTGCCAGCAGCGTAGCTTATGGCTACACCTTC.